Shown below are 22 T cell receptor beta chains from a single sample sequenced in a study of T cell repertoires in cytomegalovirus infection. From the reads, TCRdb called clonotypes with MiXCR, one entry per CDR3 protein. The profile shows fewer than 550,000 distinct CDR3 sequences, about 10% of them singletons. Source material: PBMCs. These receptors were collected from a human donor in good health (CMV status not recorded). Some clones in this sample may be carry-over from other donors' samples.

This clonotype has only a few counts. V usage is TRBV20-1 and J usage is TRBJ1-3; 7 bases match TRBD1. The germline CDR1 and CDR2 sequences are DFQATT and SNEGSKA (reference sequence). This CDR3 contains 16 residues. The junction had 10 bases not matched to a gene; V was cut back by 5 bases and J by 0 bases. The CDR3 bases are TGCAGTGCTCGAGCCGGGACAGCCTTCTCTGGAAACACCATATATTTT. The encoded protein is CSARAGTAFSGNTIYF.

This clonotype was picked up many times. The chain combines TRBV20-1 with TRBJ2-2, with 7 bases that match TRBD2. This CDR3 is built from 15 residues. Germline-derived CDR1 and CDR2 are DFQATT and SNEGSKA (reference sequence). The J segment lost 3 bases and the V segment lost 5 bases, leaving 9 bases of the junction unmatched. As DNA, the CDR3 is TGCAGTGCTCTAGGATCAAGCGGGGACACCGGGGAGCTGTTTTTT. Translated, it gives CSALGSSGDTGELFF.

This clonotype was counted many times. The V gene is TRBV10-2, the J gene TRBJ2-5, with D perhaps TRBD1 or TRBD2 (5 bases each). Per germline, CDR1 WSHSY and CDR2 SAAADI. V shed 2 bases and J shed 5 bases, with 21 bases lying between them. The CDR3 runs to 17 residues. The CDR3 DNA reads as TGCGCCAGCAGTGAGACGGCATCGGCAGGGCGGAGGGAGACCCAGTACTTC. Protein sequence: CASSETASAGRRETQYF.

The J gene is TRBJ2-1, the V gene TRBV12-5, with D perhaps matching TRBD1 (6 bases). V lost 4 bases, J lost 1 base, and 11 bases lay in between. This CDR3 is 15 amino acids long. Germline lookup yields CDR1 LGHNT and CDR2 FRNRAP. CDR3 DNA: TGTGCTAGTGGTTCCCAGGGGAAGTCCTACAATGAGCAGTTCTTC. This codes for CASGSQGKSYNEQFF.

This clonotype was observed a few times. The chain links TRBV3-1 to TRBJ1-3; D possibly corresponds to TRBD1 (5 bases). The CDR3 has 14 residues. CDR1 is LGHDT, CDR2 YNNKEL, per germline (reference sequence). V lost 1 base, J lost 2 bases, and 6 bases lay in between. DNA for the CDR3: TGTGCCAGCAGCCAAGGACAGACTGGAAACACCATATATTTT. This encodes CASSQGQTGNTIYF.

Ten or more counts support this clonotype. The chain couples TRBV11-2 to TRBJ2-3; D gene uncertain. This CDR3 contains 15 residues. Germline CDR1 reads SGHAT; CDR2 reads FQNNGV. V lost 4 bases, J lost 1 base, and 12 bases lay in between. CDR3 loop: CASSSNLGGTDTQYF. CDR3 nucleotide sequence: TGTGCCAGCAGCTCGAATCTCGGAGGCACAGATACGCAGTATTTT.

V gene TRBV6-2 or TRBV6-3 combines with J gene TRBJ1-1; D is possibly TRBD1 (5 bases). Germline V gene data show CDR1 as MNHEY and CDR2 as SVGEGT. V gave up 4 bases and J gave up 1 base, with 10 bases separating them. CDR3 length: 14 residues. The CDR3 bases are TGTGCCAGCAGTTCCCGGGGGGGGAACACTGAAGCTTTCTTT. Encoded protein: CASSSRGGNTEAFF.

This clonotype was recorded many times. The V and J genes are TRBV19 and TRBJ1-2, with D uncertain. The V end lost 4 bases, the J end lost 0 bases, and 15 bases lay between the germline ends. The CDR3 covers 16 residues. Germline V CDR1 and CDR2: LNHDA, SQIVND (reference sequence). The DNA of the CDR3 is TGTGCCAGTAGTAAATCAAGACTGATAGCTAACTATGGCTACACCTTC. Protein product: CASSKSRLIANYGYTF.

This clonotype was detected ten times or more. The chain joins TRBV10-3 to TRBJ2-7; tentatively, D is TRBD2 (6 bases). Looked up from germline, CDR1 is ENHRY and CDR2 is SYGVKD. The CDR3 consists of 14 residues. V was pared by 6 bases and J by 5 bases, with 17 bases between. DNA for the CDR3: TGTGCCATCAGACCCGCGGGACCACTCAACGAGCAGTACTTC. Its translation is CAIRPAGPLNEQYF.

This clonotype came up many times. The chain couples TRBV5-1 to TRBJ1-1, with 8 bases identical to TRBD1. Germline assignment: CDR1 SGHRS and CDR2 YFSETQ. The CDR3 extends over 14 amino acids. The J segment lost 6 bases and the V segment lost 4 bases, leaving 8 bases of the junction unmatched. Here the CDR3 reads CASSTRTGRPEAFF. CDR3 DNA: TGCGCCAGCAGCACTCGGACAGGGAGGCCTGAAGCTTTCTTT.

This clonotype was counted ten times or more. This chain connects TRBV27 to TRBJ2-1; 14 bases match TRBD2. The CDR3 runs to 15 residues. CDR1 and CDR2 (germline): MNHEY, SMNVEV (reference sequence). V shed 5 bases and J 6 bases; nucleotides not matched to a gene: 3. The CDR3 DNA follows: TGTGCCAGCAGTCGACTAGCGGGAGGGATCAATGAGCAGTTCTTC. Its translation: CASSRLAGGINEQFF.

This clonotype occurred a few times. The chain joins TRBV24-1 to TRBJ2-3, with 7 bases aligning to TRBD2. Germline loops: CDR1 KGHDR, CDR2 SFDVKD. The CDR3 length is 18 residues. The V and J ends lost 4 bases and 2 bases, in that order; junction bases with no gene match: 14. The CDR3 loop reads CATSDSRGERGPTDTQYF. DNA of the CDR3: TGTGCCACCAGTGACTCCCGAGGCGAGCGGGGTCCCACAGATACGCAGTATTTT.

The chain couples TRBV28 to TRBJ1-6; D is possibly TRBD1 (6 bases). This CDR3 contains 16 residues. Trimming pared 7 bases from V and 0 bases from J, leaving 13 bases between. Germline CDR1 and CDR2: MDHEN and SYDVKM. The CDR3 here is CASMPTGSSYNSPLHF. CDR3 nucleotide sequence: TGTGCCAGCATGCCTACAGGGAGCTCCTATAATTCACCCCTCCACTTT.

The CDR3 protein is CASSLSGDRSSPLHF. The CDR3 region has the DNA TGTGCCAGCAGTTTATCCGGGGATCGCTCTTCACCCCTCCACTTT. The chain links TRBV27 to TRBJ1-6, with D hard to call. Looked up from germline, CDR1 is MNHEY and CDR2 is SMNVEV (reference sequence). The length of the CDR3 is 15 residues. V was clipped by 0 bases and J by 9 bases, with 12 bases between them.

In its sample, this clonotype was seen many times. This chain connects TRBV12-3 or TRBV12-4 to TRBJ1-2, with D unclear. The CDR3 totals 13 residues. The germline V and J ends were trimmed by 6 bases and 5 bases, with 13 bases remaining between them. CDR3 amino acids: CASRPNGEYGYTF. CDR3 sequence (DNA): TGTGCCAGCAGGCCGAACGGGGAATATGGCTACACCTTC.

The chain employs TRBV19 and TRBJ2-7; 15 bases line up with TRBD2. The CDR3 covers 17 residues. The ends lost 9 bases at V and 5 bases at J; junction bases unmatched: 14. Germline CDR1 and CDR2: LNHDA and SQIVND (reference sequence). The CDR3 sequence: CASRGPGLAGGGHEQYF. The DNA for the CDR3 is TGTGCCAGCCGGGGACCGGGACTAGCGGGGGGAGGCCACGAGCAGTACTTC.

V and J are TRBV20-1 and TRBJ2-7; D perhaps matches TRBD1 (6 bases). Per germline, CDR1 DFQATT and CDR2 SNEGSKA (reference sequence). The CDR3 has 14 amino acids. Between the trimmed V and J ends, which lost 2 bases and 1 base, there was a span of 12 bases. The CDR3 DNA reads as TGCAGTGCTAGACCTGGGACACTGTCCTACGAGCAGTACTTC. Protein: CSARPGTLSYEQYF.

V and J are TRBV20-1 and TRBJ2-3, with 8 bases identical to TRBD2. The CDR3 length is 14 residues. The trim removed 5 bases at V and 5 bases at J, leaving 9 bases unmatched. The germline V gene has CDR1 DFQATT and CDR2 SNEGSKA (reference sequence). CDR3 sequence reads: CSAPGTRGVDTQYF. For the CDR3, the DNA is TGCAGTGCTCCCGGGACTAGGGGGGTAGATACGCAGTATTTT.

The rearrangement uses TRBV20-1 and TRBJ2-5, with D possibly matching TRBD2 (6 bases). Germline lookup yields CDR1 DFQATT and CDR2 SNEGSKA (reference sequence). The CDR3 runs 13 residues. V was clipped by 6 bases and J by 7 bases, with 18 bases between them. The CDR3 protein is CSADSGGDRTQYF. The CDR3 region has the DNA TGCAGTGCCGATAGCGGAGGGGATAGGACCCAGTACTTC.

This clonotype was recorded many times. V and J are TRBV28 and TRBJ1-5, with D hard to call. The germline V and J ends were trimmed by 7 bases and 2 bases, with 15 bases remaining between them. Per germline, CDR1 MDHEN and CDR2 SYDVKM. This CDR3 contains 15 residues. The CDR3 DNA reads TGTGCCAGCATAGAGGAGGGTAGGGGCAATCAGCCCCAGCATTTT. Residues: CASIEEGRGNQPQHF. The full variable domain, completed using reference TRBV28 and TRBJ1-5, is DVKVTQSSRYLVKRTGEKVFLECVQDMDHENMFWYRQDPGLGLRLIYFSYDVKMKEKGDIPEGYSVSREKKERFSLILESASTNQTSMYLCASIEEGRGNQPQHFGDGTRLSIL.

In this sample, this clonotype turned up many times. The CDR3 protein is CSASGQLTYEQYF. The CDR3 region has the DNA TGCAGCGCTTCCGGACAGCTGACCTACGAGCAGTACTTC. The chain has TRBV29-1 and TRBJ2-7; maybe TRBD1 (6 bases). This CDR3 is built from 13 residues. The V end was cut by 7 bases, the J end by 2 bases, with 15 bases between. Germline V gives CDR1 SQVTM, CDR2 ANQGSEA.

V gene TRBV5-6 combines with J gene TRBJ2-6; tentatively, D is TRBD1 or TRBD2 (5 bases each). This CDR3 has 16 residues. Trimming removed 4 bases at V and 0 bases at J, with 11 bases between. Germline assignment: CDR1 SGHDT and CDR2 YYEEEE. As DNA, the CDR3 is TGTGCCAGCAGCACCGTGGGGGTCTCTGGGGCCAACGTCCTGACTTTC. Protein: CASSTVGVSGANVLTF.